Below are 4 T cell receptor beta chains sequenced from a single sample in a study of technical replicates of blood from a few donors. TCRdb keeps only in-frame clones here, not all; method: immunoSEQ multiplex PCR. Among 65,000 to 95,000 clones listed, approximately 94% were seen once. Sequencing was done on a sample of T cells isolated from PBMCs. These receptor sequences come from a human donor in good health.

The rearrangement joins TRBV10-3 to TRBJ2-4, with 10 positions matching TRBD2. Germline V gives CDR1 ENHRY, CDR2 SYGVKD. The CDR3 is 18 amino acids. The V and J ends lost 1 base and 0 bases, in that order; junction bases with no gene match: 6. This CDR3 reads CAISEYGLAAAAKNIQYF. The CDR3 nucleotides are TGTGCCATCAGTGAGTATGGACTAGCGGCCGCAGCCAAAAACATTCAGTACTTC.

This clone was observed a single time. This sequence joins TRBV6-1 and TRBJ2-6; 7 bases are shared with TRBD1. The CDR3 runs 14 residues. Trimming cost V 7 bases and J 2 bases; bases outside gene matches: 2. CDR1 and CDR2 (germline): MNHNS, SASEGT. The CDR3 DNA sequence: TGTGCCAGCACACAGGGGCCTGGGGCCAACGTCCTGACTTTC. Its translation is CASTQGPGANVLTF.

V usage is TRBV27 and J usage is TRBJ1-2; TRBD1 aligns across 7 bases. The CDR3 has 12 amino acids. Germline CDR1 reads MNHEY; CDR2 reads SMNVEV (reference sequence). V lost 5 bases, J lost 7 bases, and 4 bases stayed unmatched. CDR3 sequence reads: CASSAGGTGYTF. CDR3 bases: TGTGCCAGCAGTGCAGGGGGAACTGGCTACACCTTC.

V usage is TRBV27 and J usage is TRBJ2-1; 9 bases are a match to TRBD2. The J segment lost 5 bases and the V segment lost 4 bases, leaving 9 bases of the junction unmatched. The CDR3 runs 16 residues. CDR1 is MNHEY, CDR2 SMNVEV, per germline (reference sequence). The CDR3 region is CASSSPLAGPDNEQFF. The DNA of the CDR3 is TGTGCCAGCAGTTCCCCTCTAGCGGGACCCGACAATGAGCAGTTCTTC.